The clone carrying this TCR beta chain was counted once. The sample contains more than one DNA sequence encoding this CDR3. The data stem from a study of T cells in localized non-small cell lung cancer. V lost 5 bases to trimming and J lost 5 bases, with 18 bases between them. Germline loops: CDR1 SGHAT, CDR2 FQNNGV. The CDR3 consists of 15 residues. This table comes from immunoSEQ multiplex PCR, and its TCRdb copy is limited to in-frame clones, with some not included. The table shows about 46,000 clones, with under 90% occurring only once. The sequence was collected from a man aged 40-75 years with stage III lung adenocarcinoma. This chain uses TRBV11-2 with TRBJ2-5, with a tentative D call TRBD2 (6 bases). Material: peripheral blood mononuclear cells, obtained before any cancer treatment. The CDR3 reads CASSLGAGKGETQYF. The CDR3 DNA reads TGTGCCAGCAGCCTAGGGGCGGGGAAGGGGGAGACCCAGTACTTC.